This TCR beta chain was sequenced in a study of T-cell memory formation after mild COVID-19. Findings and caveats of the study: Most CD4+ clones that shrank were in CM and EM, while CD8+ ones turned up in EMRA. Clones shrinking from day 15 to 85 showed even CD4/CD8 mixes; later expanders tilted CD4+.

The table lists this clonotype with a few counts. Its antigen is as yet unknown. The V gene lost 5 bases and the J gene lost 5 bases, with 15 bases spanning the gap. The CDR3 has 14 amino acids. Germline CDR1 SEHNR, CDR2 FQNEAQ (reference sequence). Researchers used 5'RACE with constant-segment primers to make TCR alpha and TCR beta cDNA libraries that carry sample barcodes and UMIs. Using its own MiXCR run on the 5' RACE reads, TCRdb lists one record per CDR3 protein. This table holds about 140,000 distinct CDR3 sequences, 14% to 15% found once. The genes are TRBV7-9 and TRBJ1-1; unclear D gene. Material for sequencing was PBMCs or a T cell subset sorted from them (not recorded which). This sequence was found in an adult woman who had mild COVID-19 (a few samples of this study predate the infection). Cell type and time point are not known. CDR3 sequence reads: CASSPNQILTEAFF. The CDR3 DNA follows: TGTGCCAGCAGCCCGAATCAGATTTTGACTGAAGCTTTCTTT.